The clone carrying this T cell receptor beta chain came up many times. This entry comes from a study of neurological immune-mediated disorders. Trimming stripped 4 bases from V and 8 bases from J, with 14 bases between. Germline V lookup: CDR1 SGHTA, CDR2 FQGNSA. The length of the CDR3 is 13 residues. TCRdb passed the 5' RACE reads through MiXCR, listing each CDR3 protein once. Seen here are about 46,000 distinct CDR3 sequences, 10% observed once, and the top ten hold about 5.4%. The sequencing input was PBMCs. The J gene is TRBJ1-2, the V gene TRBV7-2; D is possibly TRBD1 (5 bases). This receptor was obtained from a man aged 70-80 years with HTLV-1-associated myelopathy (HAM/TSP). The CDR3 region has the DNA TGTGCCAGCAGCTCCAGGGTAATAGGGGGCTACACCTTC. Translating it yields CASSSRVIGGYTF.